This is a list of T cell receptor beta chains from one sample in a study of PD-L1 blockade in urothelial cancer. Sequencing was performed with immunoSEQ multiplex PCR; in TCRdb, only in-frame clones are kept and a portion is missing. The sample shows just over 20,000 clones, around 89% of them seen only once. Sequenced material: PBMCs, taken around atezolizumab (anti-PD-L1) treatment. The receptors here all came from a woman aged 60-70 years with urothelial cancer. CDR3s include the opening cysteine and the closing phenylalanine or tryptophan. Each record gives: CDR3 length, J gene, V gene, clone size, D gene, CDR3 DNA, CDR3 protein. D genes are given only for firm matches. Rows may omit the clone size; those that give it use once, few, many or a size class.

CDR3 length: 16; J gene: TRBJ2-2; V gene: TRBV5-1; clone size: .; D gene: .; CDR3 DNA: TGCGCCAGCCGGTTAGCCGGGACTGCGAACACCGGGGAGCTGTTTTTT; CDR3 protein: CASRLAGTANTGELFF
CDR3 length: 21; J gene: TRBJ2-7; V gene: TRBV6-1; clone size: .; D gene: TRBD2; CDR3 DNA: TGTGCCAGCAGTGAAGCACTGCCGGGACTAGCGGGAGTGAGACACTCCTACGAGCAGTACTTC; CDR3 protein: CASSEALPGLAGVRHSYEQYF
CDR3 length: 15; J gene: TRBJ2-2; V gene: TRBV7-9; clone size: .; D gene: TRBD1; CDR3 DNA: TGTGCCAGCAGCTCCAACAGGGGGCCCACCGGGGAGCTGTTTTTT; CDR3 protein: CASSSNRGPTGELFF
CDR3 length: 15; J gene: TRBJ1-3; V gene: TRBV4-3; clone size: .; D gene: .; CDR3 DNA: TGCGCCAGCAGCCAAATACAGGGTTTGGGAAACACCATATATTTT; CDR3 protein: CASSQIQGLGNTIYF
CDR3 length: 18; J gene: TRBJ2-5; V gene: TRBV5-1; clone size: .; D gene: TRBD2; CDR3 DNA: TGCGCCAGCAGCACGGGACTAGCGGGAGGGACTACAAAGGAGACCCAGTACTTC; CDR3 protein: CASSTGLAGGTTKETQYF
CDR3 length: 14; J gene: TRBJ2-1; V gene: TRBV25-1; clone size: .; D gene: TRBD1; CDR3 DNA: TGTGCCAGCAGTGCCTACAGGGGGCTTAATGAGCAGTTCTTC; CDR3 protein: CASSAYRGLNEQFF
CDR3 length: 15; J gene: TRBJ2-7; V gene: TRBV6-1; clone size: .; D gene: TRBD2; CDR3 DNA: TGTGCCAGCAGTGAAGTGGGGAGGGTCGTCTACGCGCAGTACTTC; CDR3 protein: CASSEVGRVVYAQYF
CDR3 length: 23; J gene: TRBJ2-1; V gene: TRBV27; clone size: .; D gene: TRBD2; CDR3 DNA: TGTGCCAGCAGTTTACATCCCAAGGACTACACCCGACTAGCGACCCGTCGCGTACATGAGCAGTTCTTC; CDR3 protein: CASSLHPKDYTRLATRRVHEQFF
CDR3 length: 14; J gene: TRBJ2-7; V gene: TRBV5-1; clone size: once; D gene: TRBD1; CDR3 DNA: TGCGCCAGCAGCCCCGGGACAGGGAGTTACGAGCAGTACTTC; CDR3 protein: CASSPGTGSYEQYF
CDR3 length: 15; J gene: TRBJ2-3; V gene: TRBV7-9; clone size: .; D gene: .; CDR3 DNA: TGTGCCAGCAGCTTAGCGTCCCAGGGCACAGATACGCAGTATTTT; CDR3 protein: CASSLASQGTDTQYF
CDR3 length: 16; J gene: TRBJ2-3; V gene: TRBV7-8; clone size: .; D gene: TRBD2; CDR3 DNA: TGTGCCAGCAGCGTTCGAGCGGGGGACCCGACAGATACGCAGTATTTT; CDR3 protein: CASSVRAGDPTDTQYF
CDR3 length: 17; J gene: TRBJ1-1; V gene: TRBV5-1; clone size: .; D gene: TRBD1; CDR3 DNA: TGCGCCAGCAGCTTGGAGGGCCCCGCCGGGACAGGGGCGGAAGCTTTCTTT; CDR3 protein: CASSLEGPAGTGAEAFF
CDR3 length: 17; J gene: TRBJ2-1; V gene: TRBV4-2; clone size: .; D gene: TRBD2; CDR3 DNA: TGTGCCAGCAGCCAAGATGGACTAGCGGGAGGGCAAAATGAGCAGTTCTTC; CDR3 protein: CASSQDGLAGGQNEQFF
CDR3 length: 15; J gene: TRBJ2-6; V gene: TRBV27; clone size: .; D gene: .; CDR3 DNA: TGTGCCAGCAGACTCTACCGGGGAGGGGCCAACGTCCTGACTTTC; CDR3 protein: CASRLYRGGANVLTF
CDR3 length: 11; J gene: TRBJ2-1; V gene: TRBV20-1; clone size: .; D gene: .; CDR3 DNA: TGCAGTTCTACGGAAGGGGGACACCCCTTCTTC; CDR3 protein: CSSTEGGHPFF
CDR3 length: 14; J gene: TRBJ1-1; V gene: TRBV7-2; clone size: .; D gene: .; CDR3 DNA: TGTGCCAGCAGCTTAAATGGGCGTCCCACTGAAGCTTTCTTT; CDR3 protein: CASSLNGRPTEAFF
CDR3 length: 14; J gene: TRBJ2-1; V gene: TRBV25-1; clone size: .; D gene: .; CDR3 DNA: TGTGCCAGCGCAGCTAGCCTTTCGAAGAATGAGCAGTTCTTC; CDR3 protein: CASAASLSKNEQFF
CDR3 length: 16; J gene: TRBJ2-2; V gene: TRBV4-2; clone size: .; D gene: TRBD2; CDR3 DNA: TGTGCCAGCAGCCAGGCCCGGACTAGCGGGACCGGGGAGCTGTTTTTT; CDR3 protein: CASSQARTSGTGELFF
CDR3 length: 14; J gene: TRBJ1-2; V gene: TRBV5-1; clone size: .; D gene: .; CDR3 DNA: TGCGCCAGCAGCTTGTCAGGACTGCTATTTGGCTACACCTTC; CDR3 protein: CASSLSGLLFGYTF
CDR3 length: 16; J gene: TRBJ2-1; V gene: TRBV10-3; clone size: .; D gene: TRBD1; CDR3 DNA: TGTGCCATCAGCCCTTCGACAGGGGGTCGGTACAATGAGCAGTTCTTC; CDR3 protein: CAISPSTGGRYNEQFF
CDR3 length: 17; J gene: TRBJ2-6; V gene: TRBV28; clone size: .; D gene: TRBD1; CDR3 DNA: TGTGCCAGCAGTTCGGGACAGGGGGTCTCTGGGGCCAACGTCCTGACTTTC; CDR3 protein: CASSSGQGVSGANVLTF
CDR3 length: 13; J gene: TRBJ2-4; V gene: TRBV29-1; clone size: .; D gene: .; CDR3 DNA: TGCAGCGTTGAGACTGAGGGCCGGCACATTCAGTACTTC; CDR3 protein: CSVETEGRHIQYF
CDR3 length: 15; J gene: TRBJ1-1; V gene: TRBV15; clone size: .; D gene: .; CDR3 DNA: TGTGCCACCAGCAGAGTGCCCGGGACACAGGGAGAAGCTTTCTTT; CDR3 protein: CATSRVPGTQGEAFF
CDR3 length: 12; J gene: TRBJ1-2; V gene: TRBV28; clone size: .; D gene: .; CDR3 DNA: TGTGCCAGCAGTTTACGGAGCTATGGCTACACCTTC; CDR3 protein: CASSLRSYGYTF
CDR3 length: 16; J gene: TRBJ2-2; V gene: TRBV5-6; clone size: .; D gene: TRBD1; CDR3 DNA: TGTGCCAGCAGCTTCTCGGACAGGCCTTCTCCCGGGGAGCTGTTTTTT; CDR3 protein: CASSFSDRPSPGELFF
CDR3 length: 13; J gene: TRBJ1-5; V gene: TRBV29-1; clone size: .; D gene: .; CDR3 DNA: TGCAGCGCCCAGACAGGCTCTAATCAGCCCCAGCATTTT; CDR3 protein: CSAQTGSNQPQHF
CDR3 length: 17; J gene: TRBJ2-3; V gene: TRBV7-9; clone size: .; D gene: TRBD2; CDR3 DNA: TGTGCCAGCAGCTTAGGTCCCTTAGCGGGACGGACAGATACGCAGTATTTT; CDR3 protein: CASSLGPLAGRTDTQYF
CDR3 length: 14; J gene: TRBJ1-2; V gene: TRBV7-2; clone size: .; D gene: .; CDR3 DNA: TGTGCCAGCAGCCCCCGGGAAGCTTCCTATGGCTACACCTTC; CDR3 protein: CASSPREASYGYTF
CDR3 length: 15; J gene: TRBJ2-3; V gene: TRBV18; clone size: once; D gene: .; CDR3 DNA: TGTGCCAGCTCAATGGACATGTCAAGCACAGATACGCAGTATTTT; CDR3 protein: CASSMDMSSTDTQYF
CDR3 length: 15; J gene: TRBJ1-2; V gene: TRBV4-2; clone size: .; D gene: .; CDR3 DNA: TGTGCCAGCAGCCAAGGATCGGCAGGGGAATATGGCTACACCTTC; CDR3 protein: CASSQGSAGEYGYTF
CDR3 length: 16; J gene: TRBJ2-7; V gene: TRBV4-3; clone size: .; D gene: TRBD2; CDR3 DNA: TGCGCCAGCAGCCAAGACTTTAGCGGGAAAAGCTACGAGCAGTACTTC; CDR3 protein: CASSQDFSGKSYEQYF
CDR3 length: 16; J gene: TRBJ2-7; V gene: TRBV30; clone size: .; D gene: TRBD2; CDR3 DNA: TGTGCCTGGAGTGTACCAGGAGCGGGAGGGCCCTACGAGCAGTACTTC; CDR3 protein: CAWSVPGAGGPYEQYF
CDR3 length: 12; J gene: TRBJ1-2; V gene: TRBV4-1; clone size: .; D gene: .; CDR3 DNA: TGCGCCAGCAGCCGCCCGGGGGGGGGCTACACCTTC; CDR3 protein: CASSRPGGGYTF
CDR3 length: 15; J gene: TRBJ1-2; V gene: TRBV28; clone size: .; D gene: TRBD1; CDR3 DNA: TGTGCCAGCAGTTTAGAAACGAGGACAGGGGGCGGGTACACCTTC; CDR3 protein: CASSLETRTGGGYTF
CDR3 length: 16; J gene: TRBJ1-2; V gene: TRBV28; clone size: .; D gene: .; CDR3 DNA: TGTGCCACCCAGGGGTTGACGGTAGGACATAACTATGGCTACACCTTC; CDR3 protein: CATQGLTVGHNYGYTF
CDR3 length: 19; J gene: TRBJ2-2; V gene: TRBV28; clone size: once; D gene: .; CDR3 DNA: TGTGCCAGCAGTTTCCTCGCGACAGCCTACTCCACATTCACCGGGGAGCTGTTTTTT; CDR3 protein: CASSFLATAYSTFTGELFF
CDR3 length: 14; J gene: TRBJ2-3; V gene: TRBV6-1; clone size: .; D gene: .; CDR3 DNA: TGTGCCAGCAGTGAATATAGCGGCACAGATACGCAGTATTTT; CDR3 protein: CASSEYSGTDTQYF
CDR3 length: 16; J gene: TRBJ1-2; V gene: TRBV19; clone size: .; D gene: TRBD1; CDR3 DNA: TGTGCCAGTAGTATAGACCAGGGGGCCGTTTATTATGGCTACACCTTC; CDR3 protein: CASSIDQGAVYYGYTF
CDR3 length: 16; J gene: TRBJ1-2; V gene: TRBV28; clone size: once; D gene: .; CDR3 DNA: TGTGCCAGCAGTTTAAACGCTGGGACTTTTAACTATGGCTACACCTTC; CDR3 protein: CASSLNAGTFNYGYTF
CDR3 length: 19; J gene: TRBJ1-2; V gene: TRBV5-8; clone size: .; D gene: TRBD1; CDR3 DNA: TGTGCCAGCAGCCCCGATCCCCGATTACGACAGGGAACCTTCTATGGCTACACCTTC; CDR3 protein: CASSPDPRLRQGTFYGYTF
CDR3 length: 11; J gene: TRBJ2-3; V gene: TRBV20-1; clone size: .; D gene: TRBD2; CDR3 DNA: TGCAGTGCCGGACTAGCAGATACGCAGTATTTT; CDR3 protein: CSAGLADTQYF
CDR3 length: 15; J gene: TRBJ1-2; V gene: TRBV9; clone size: .; D gene: TRBD1; CDR3 DNA: TGTGCCAGCAGCTTAACAGGGGAACGGAACTATGGCTACACCTTC; CDR3 protein: CASSLTGERNYGYTF